The 32 T cell receptor beta chains below come from one sample, sequenced in a study of blood T cells in healthy people across ages (dated by TCRdb to 2015 to 2017). Library construction relied on 5' RACE. The sequencing machine was an Illumina HiSeq 2500. A second PCR of about 7 to 12 cycles was run with a J-beta primer mix and a sample-barcoded 5' primer. The public reads were reprocessed in TCRdb via fastp at Q25 and MiXCR, keeping in-frame beta chains. Rows merge per CDR3 protein into single entries with the most common DNA and genes. Recorded for this sample are 1.5 million to 1.8 million distinct CDR3 sequences; under 55% of them occurred a single time. About 3.8% of the sample is held by the ten biggest clonotypes. Material for sequencing was blood. These receptors all come from a woman between 18 and 30 years old in good health.

This clonotype turned up a few times. The chain combines TRBV29-1 with TRBJ2-1; D is perhaps TRBD2 (6 bases). Trimming left V 4 bases short and J 4 bases short, with 11 bases between. CDR3 length: 13 residues. Germline V lookup: CDR1 SQVTM, CDR2 ANQGSEA. The DNA for the CDR3 is TGCAGCGTTGCCGGGACTCGTTACAATGAGCAGTTCTTC. This codes for CSVAGTRYNEQFF.

The chain links TRBV15 to TRBJ1-1; D is ambiguous. This CDR3 spans 14 amino acids. Germline CDR1 LNHNV, CDR2 YYDKDF (reference sequence). Trimming removed 3 bases from V and 5 bases from J, with 13 bases in between. This CDR3 is CATSRTLSGTEAFF. The CDR3 region has the DNA TGTGCCACCAGCAGGACTTTGAGTGGGACTGAAGCTTTCTTT.

This clonotype was observed a handful of times. The chain links TRBV5-5 to TRBJ1-2; 11 nucleotides match TRBD1. Looked up from germline, CDR1 is SGHKS and CDR2 is YYEKEE (reference sequence). The J segment lost 4 bases and the V segment lost 6 bases, leaving 20 bases of the junction unmatched. The CDR3 has 19 residues. The CDR3 bases are TGTGCCAGCACCCTACCCGGCCGGGACAGGGGGTTCTCTGTCTATGGCTACACCTTC. Translation: CASTLPGRDRGFSVYGYTF.

This clonotype has a count of ten or more. The rearrangement joins TRBV20-1 to TRBJ2-7, with D perhaps matching TRBD2 (5 bases). Germline CDR1 DFQATT, CDR2 SNEGSKA (reference sequence). Trimming shortened V by 5 bases and J by 4 bases, and 12 bases separated the two germline ends. The CDR3 length is 12 residues. The CDR3 sequence is CSAGQGGYEQYF. As DNA, the CDR3 is TGCAGTGCTGGCCAAGGAGGTTACGAGCAGTACTTC.

This clonotype occurred many times. The chain couples TRBV7-2 to TRBJ1-2, with TRBD1 matching 7 bases. The CDR3 sequence is 16 residues long. Germline V gene data show CDR1 as SGHTA and CDR2 as FQGNSA. J lost 0 bases, V lost 3 bases, and 7 bases had no gene match. The CDR3 DNA reads TGTGCCAGCAGCTTGGACAGGTTCTTCCCTAACTATGGCTACACCTTC. Protein: CASSLDRFFPNYGYTF.

The sample holds a few counts of this clonotype. This sequence joins TRBV18 and TRBJ2-1, with D possibly called TRBD1 or TRBD2 (5 bases each). The CDR3 extends over 17 amino acids. Per the germline V gene, CDR1 is KGHSH and CDR2 is LQKENI. The V end was cut by 0 bases, the J end by 8 bases, with 20 bases between. Written as DNA, the CDR3 is TGTGCCAGCTCACCACCGAGGGGAGACCTCCAATGGGATGAGCAGTTCTTC. This sequence encodes CASSPPRGDLQWDEQFF.

The V and J genes are TRBV29-1 and TRBJ1-4; TRBD1 matches 9 bases. Trimming removed 5 bases from V and 0 bases from J; junction bases left unmatched: 7. The CDR3 totals 16 residues. CDR1 is SQVTM and CDR2 is ANQGSEA in the germline V gene. The CDR3: CSVFLGQGATNEKLFF. In DNA, the CDR3 is TGCAGCGTTTTCCTGGGACAGGGAGCAACTAATGAAAAACTGTTTTTT. Filled out from reference TRBV29-1 and TRBJ1-4, the complete variable domain reads SAVISQKPSRDICQRGTSLTIQCQVDSQVTMMFWYRQQPGQSLTLIATANQGSEATYESGFVIDKFPISRPNLTFSTLTVSNMSPEDSSIYLCSVFLGQGATNEKLFFGSGTQLSVL.

This clonotype turned up a few times. The chain employs TRBV20-1 and TRBJ2-1; no clear D. The germline V and J ends were trimmed by 5 bases and 12 bases, with 14 bases remaining between them. CDR3 length: 11 amino acids. Germline V gene lookup returns CDR1 DFQATT and CDR2 SNEGSKA (reference sequence). This CDR3 is CSASGRPLQFF. CDR3 DNA sequence: TGCAGTGCTTCCGGTCGTCCCCTGCAGTTCTTC.

V usage is TRBV13 and J usage is TRBJ2-4; D is unresolved. Trimming stripped 5 bases from V and 0 bases from J, with 14 bases between. Per germline, CDR1 PRHDT and CDR2 FYEKMQ (reference sequence). The CDR3 loop spans 16 amino acids. The CDR3 is CASSPLGSKAKNIQYF. The CDR3 DNA follows: TGTGCCAGCAGCCCCCTGGGGTCAAAAGCCAAAAACATTCAGTACTTC.

In the case of this clonotype: Its ends do not fully match the called genes, so a read error is possible. V and J are TRBV9 and TRBJ2-3, with D possibly TRBD2 on 5 matching bases. Germline V gives CDR1 SGDLS, CDR2 YYNGEE. The CDR3 spans 15 residues. The CDR3 DNA follows: TGTGCCAGCAGCGTAAGTAGACCGGGAACAGATACGCGGTATTTT. This translates into CASSVSRPGTDTRYF.

This clonotype came up a few times. V is TRBV7-2 and J is TRBJ2-7, with TRBD2 identical over 11 bases. The germline gives CDR1 SGHTA, CDR2 FQGNSA. The V segment lost 0 bases and the J segment 3 bases; nucleotides outside the gene matches: 7. This CDR3 is 17 amino acids long. The CDR3, as DNA: TGTGCCAGCAGCTTAGCCCCTAGCGGGAGGCCGGGCTACGAGCAGTACTTC. Protein product: CASSLAPSGRPGYEQYF.

The gene calls are TRBV27 and TRBJ2-7; D gene ambiguous. Germline lookup yields CDR1 MNHEY and CDR2 SMNVEV (reference sequence). The CDR3 consists of 12 residues. Trimming shortened V by 8 bases and J by 7 bases, and 15 bases separated the two germline ends. The CDR3 region is CASSGVINEQYF. The CDR3 region has the DNA TGTGCCAGCTCTGGGGTCATCAATGAGCAGTACTTC.

This clonotype has only a few counts. This sequence joins TRBV9 and TRBJ2-3; D unclear. The CDR3 runs to 13 residues. Trimming cost V 6 bases and J 0 bases, with 8 bases left between them. Germline CDR1 reads SGDLS; CDR2 reads YYNGEE. The CDR3 nucleotides are TGTGCCAGCACCTTCCTCAGCACAGATACGCAGTATTTT. Translating gives CASTFLSTDTQYF.

The chain uses TRBV29-1 and TRBJ1-5, with D perhaps TRBD1 (5 bases). Germline V gene data show CDR1 as SQVTM and CDR2 as ANQGSEA. The CDR3 covers 13 residues. Between the trimmed V and J ends, which lost 8 bases and 2 bases, there was a span of 13 bases. CDR3 residues: CSTGAGGNQPQHF. The CDR3 DNA sequence: TGCAGCACTGGGGCGGGGGGCAATCAGCCCCAGCATTTT.

DNA of the CDR3: TGTGCCATCAGTGAGCGGACAGGGTATGGCTACACCTTC. This gives the protein CAISERTGYGYTF. The chain combines TRBV10-3 with TRBJ1-2, with 8 nucleotides matching TRBD1. V dropped 2 bases and J dropped 5; count of bases not matched to a gene: 1. CDR1 ENHRY and CDR2 SYGVKD come from the germline V gene. The CDR3 sequence is 13 residues long.

The sample holds a few counts of this clonotype. The chain employs TRBV12-3 or TRBV12-4 and TRBJ2-2, with 10 bases matching TRBD1. V trimming: 8 bases; J trimming: 3 bases; junction bases outside the gene matches: 6. The CDR3 runs to 15 residues. CDR3 amino acids: CASSWTGGYTGELFF. CDR3 coding DNA: TGTGCCAGCTCGTGGACAGGGGGATACACCGGGGAGCTGTTTTTT.

This clonotype appeared many times. This chain links TRBV7-3 with TRBJ1-2, with D unclear. The CDR3 length is 16 residues. V dropped 0 bases and J dropped 8 bases, with 19 bases sitting between them. Germline values: CDR1 SGHTA, CDR2 FQGTGA. The CDR3 coding sequence is TGTGCCAGCAGCTTAACAGCGGGGATGAGACCTATGGGCTACACCTTC. Translating gives CASSLTAGMRPMGYTF.

This chain joins TRBV9 and TRBJ1-1; D remains ambiguous. The CDR3 length is 16 residues. Trimming took 0 bases from V and 0 from J, leaving 12 bases between them. Germline V gives CDR1 SGDLS, CDR2 YYNGEE. Here the CDR3 reads CASSVGGNVVNTEAFF. The CDR3 DNA is TGTGCCAGCAGCGTAGGCGGGAATGTGGTGAACACTGAAGCTTTCTTT. The full variable domain, rest sourced from reference TRBV9 and TRBJ1-1, is DSGVTQTPKHLITATGQRVTLRCSPRSGDLSVYWYQQSLDQGLQFLIQYYNGEERAKGNILERFSAQQFPDLHSELNLSSLELGDSALYFCASSVGGNVVNTEAFFGQGTRLTVV.

A few counts support this clonotype. V usage is TRBV6-5 and J usage is TRBJ2-5; 13 nucleotides agree with TRBD2. Germline CDR1 and CDR2: MNHEY and SVGAGI. Unmatched junction bases numbered 12, after V lost 6 bases and J lost 11 bases. The CDR3 consists of 15 residues. CDR3 in amino acids: CASSPGTSGKGEQYF. CDR3 DNA: TGTGCCAGCAGCCCCGGGACTAGCGGGAAGGGTGAGCAGTACTTC.

A note on this clonotype: The germline gene is not matched at one end of the junction; a read error may be the cause. The chain couples TRBV12-3 or TRBV12-4 to TRBJ2-3; D call uncertain. The CDR3 extends over 12 amino acids. The CDR3 sequence: CASSSGTDAQYF. The CDR3 region has the DNA TGTGCCAGCAGTTCCGGCACAGATGCGCAGTATTTT.

The CDR3 bases are TGTGCCAGCAGCTTACTCGGGACAGGGCGTATTCGGAACACCGGGGAGCTGTTTTTT. Translation gives CASSLLGTGRIRNTGELFF. The chain joins TRBV7-9 to TRBJ2-2, with 9 bases that match TRBD1. This CDR3 region has 19 residues. Trimming removed 2 bases from V and 1 base from J; junction bases left unmatched: 11. Germline assignment: CDR1 SEHNR and CDR2 FQNEAQ (reference sequence).

The chain combines TRBV7-2 with TRBJ2-5; D possibly corresponds to TRBD1 (5 bases). The V end was cut by 5 bases, the J end by 1 base, with 14 bases between. Per germline, CDR1 SGHTA and CDR2 FQGNSA. The CDR3 length is 15 residues. For the CDR3, the DNA is TGTGCCAGCAGCCCCACTTGGGGCTTCCAAGAGACCCAGTACTTC. This translates into CASSPTWGFQETQYF.

The chain uses TRBV9 and TRBJ2-7; 7 bases fit TRBD2. The length of the CDR3 is 14 residues. V gave up 2 bases and J gave up 10 bases; unmatched junction bases: 12. Germline CDR1 reads SGDLS; CDR2 reads YYNGEE. Here the CDR3 DNA reads TGTGCCAGCAGCGTCGGACTAGAGCTAAGAACCCAGTACTTC. Its protein is CASSVGLELRTQYF.

This sequence joins TRBV6-5 and TRBJ2-3, with D hard to call. This CDR3 is built from 15 residues. Trimming took 5 bases from V and 1 from J, leaving 13 bases between them. Germline V gene data show CDR1 as MNHEY and CDR2 as SVGAGI. Here the CDR3 DNA reads TGTGCCAGCAGTGTGGAAGGGCCGGGCACAGATACGCAGTATTTT. Translation gives CASSVEGPGTDTQYF.

About this clonotype itself: A read error is possible here, since a much larger clone lies one base away. The V and J genes are TRBV10-3 and TRBJ2-7; D ambiguous. Trimming stripped 4 bases from V and 5 bases from J, with 15 bases between. CDR3 length: 14 residues. Germline V CDR1 and CDR2: ENHRY, SYGVKD. CDR3 protein: CAISVSVGEDEQYF. CDR3 nucleotides: TGTGCCATCAGTGTGTCCGTTGGAGAGGACGAGCAGTACTTC.

This clonotype was seen repeatedly, ten times or more. This rearrangement joins TRBV20-1 to TRBJ2-7; D is tentatively TRBD1 or TRBD2 (5 bases each). CDR1 and CDR2 from the germline V gene are DFQATT and SNEGSKA (reference sequence). The CDR3 contains 14 residues. V lost 0 bases and J lost 6, with 15 bases in between. CDR3: CSARDWGGGTEQYF. CDR3 bases: TGCAGTGCTAGAGATTGGGGTGGGGGAACCGAGCAGTACTTC.

This clonotype has more than one count but fewer than ten. V gene TRBV6-5 combines with J gene TRBJ2-3; 7 nucleotides line up with TRBD1. V lost 6 bases to trimming and J lost 2 bases; unmatched junction nucleotides: 8. CDR3 length: 15 residues. Germline V gene data show CDR1 as MNHEY and CDR2 as SVGAGI. The CDR3 reads CASRRQGFTTDTQYF. The CDR3 bases are TGTGCCAGCAGGCGACAGGGATTCACCACAGATACGCAGTATTTT.

This clonotype was counted a few times. This chain joins TRBV7-2 and TRBJ1-2; D perhaps matches TRBD1 (6 bases). The ends were cut back, 1 base at V and 5 bases at J, with 11 bases in the middle. Germline-derived CDR1 and CDR2 are SGHTA and FQGNSA. The CDR3 sequence is 14 residues long. The CDR3, as DNA: TGTGCCAGCAGCTTAGAACAGGGTCAATATGGCTACACCTTC. Translated, it gives CASSLEQGQYGYTF.

Only a few counts were recorded for this clonotype. CDR3: CSAARTNYEQYF. The CDR3 region has the DNA TGCAGCGCCGCCCGGACGAACTACGAGCAGTACTTC. The genes are TRBV29-1 and TRBJ2-7, with unresolved D. Germline V gene lookup returns CDR1 SQVTM and CDR2 ANQGSEA. The ends were cut back, 7 bases at V and 3 bases at J, with 13 bases in the middle. This CDR3 has 12 residues.

Turning to this clonotype: One end of the junction does not line up with germline, which may come from a read error. V gene TRBV6-5 combines with J gene TRBJ2-7, with a possible D match to TRBD1 (6 bases). This CDR3 region has 15 residues. The germline CDR1 and CDR2 sequences are MNHEY and SVGAGI. CDR3 protein: CDSSTGTPTSYEQYF. In DNA, the CDR3 is TGTGACAGCAGCACAGGGACCCCAACCTCCTACGAGCAGTACTTC.

The rearrangement uses TRBV7-9 and TRBJ1-6; perhaps TRBD1 as D (6 bases). The germline CDR1 and CDR2 sequences are SEHNR and FQNEAQ (reference sequence). The ends were cut back, 4 bases at V and 7 bases at J, with 17 bases in the middle. The CDR3 is 16 amino acids. CDR3 region: CASSSGRGDINSPLHF. CDR3 DNA: TGTGCCAGCAGCTCGGGACGCGGGGACATCAATTCACCCCTCCACTTT.

The V and J genes are TRBV5-1 and TRBJ1-1; maybe TRBD1 (6 bases). Germline V lookup: CDR1 SGHRS, CDR2 YFSETQ. This CDR3 spans 15 amino acids. V shed 4 bases and J shed 3 bases, with 16 bases lying between them. The CDR3 nucleotides are TGCGCCAGCAGCGCGGGACCAGGGGAGGACACTGAAGCTTTCTTT. Amino acids: CASSAGPGEDTEAFF.